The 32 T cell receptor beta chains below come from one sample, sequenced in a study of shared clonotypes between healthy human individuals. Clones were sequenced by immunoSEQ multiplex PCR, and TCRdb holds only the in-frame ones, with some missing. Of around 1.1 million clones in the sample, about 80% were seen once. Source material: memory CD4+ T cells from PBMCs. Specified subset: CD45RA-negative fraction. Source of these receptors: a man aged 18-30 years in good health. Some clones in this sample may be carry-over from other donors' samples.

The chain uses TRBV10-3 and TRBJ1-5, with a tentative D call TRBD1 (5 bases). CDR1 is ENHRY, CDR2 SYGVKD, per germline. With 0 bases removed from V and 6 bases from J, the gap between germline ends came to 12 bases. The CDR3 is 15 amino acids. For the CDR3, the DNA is TGTGCCATCAGTGAGTCGGGGCAGGGAGGTCAGCCCCAGCATTTT. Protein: CAISESGQGGQPQHF.

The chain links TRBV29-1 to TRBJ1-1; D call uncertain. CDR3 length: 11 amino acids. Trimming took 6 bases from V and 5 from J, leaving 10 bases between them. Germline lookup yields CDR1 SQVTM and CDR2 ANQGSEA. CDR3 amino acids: CSVMAGTEAFF. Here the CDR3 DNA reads TGCAGCGTCATGGCGGGGACTGAAGCTTTCTTT.

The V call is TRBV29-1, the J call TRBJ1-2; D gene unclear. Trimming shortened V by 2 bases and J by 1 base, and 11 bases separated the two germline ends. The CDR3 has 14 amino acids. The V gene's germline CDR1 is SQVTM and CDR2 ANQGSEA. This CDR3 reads CSVEWRQINYGYTF. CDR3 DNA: TGCAGCGTTGAATGGCGGCAGATTAACTATGGCTACACCTTC.

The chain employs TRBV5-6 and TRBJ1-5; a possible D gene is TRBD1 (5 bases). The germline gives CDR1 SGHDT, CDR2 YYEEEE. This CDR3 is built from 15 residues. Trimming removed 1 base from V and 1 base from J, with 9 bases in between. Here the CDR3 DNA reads TGTGCCAGCAGCTTGAGGGGTGGGAGCAATCAGCCCCAGCATTTT. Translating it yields CASSLRGGSNQPQHF.

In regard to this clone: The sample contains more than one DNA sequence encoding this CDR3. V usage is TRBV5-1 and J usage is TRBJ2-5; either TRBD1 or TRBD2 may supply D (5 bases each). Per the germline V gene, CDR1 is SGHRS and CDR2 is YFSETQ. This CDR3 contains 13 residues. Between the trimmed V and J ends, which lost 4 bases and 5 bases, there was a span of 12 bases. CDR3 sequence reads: CASSPGTAETQYF. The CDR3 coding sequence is TGCGCCAGCAGCCCAGGGACGGCTGAGACCCAGTACTTC.

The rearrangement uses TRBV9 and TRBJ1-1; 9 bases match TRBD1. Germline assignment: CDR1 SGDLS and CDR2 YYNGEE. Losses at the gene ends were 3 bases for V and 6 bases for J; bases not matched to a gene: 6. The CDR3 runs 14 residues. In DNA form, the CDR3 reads TGTGCCAGCAGCGGATGGACAGGGGCCTCTGAAGCTTTCTTT. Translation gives CASSGWTGASEAFF.

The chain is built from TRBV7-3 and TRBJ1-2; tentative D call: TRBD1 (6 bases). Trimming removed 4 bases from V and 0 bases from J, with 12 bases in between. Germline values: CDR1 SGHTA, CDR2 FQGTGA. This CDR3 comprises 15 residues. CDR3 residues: CASSSAGEANYGYTF. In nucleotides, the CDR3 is TGTGCCAGCAGCTCAGCAGGGGAAGCTAACTATGGCTACACCTTC.

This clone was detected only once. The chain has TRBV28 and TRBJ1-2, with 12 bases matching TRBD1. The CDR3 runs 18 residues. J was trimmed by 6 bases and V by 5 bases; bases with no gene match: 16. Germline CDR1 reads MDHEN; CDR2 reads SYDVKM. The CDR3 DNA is TGTGCCAGCAGTAGTTTCGGGACAGGGGGCGCAAGAGGAGATGGCTACACCTTC. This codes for CASSSFGTGGARGDGYTF.

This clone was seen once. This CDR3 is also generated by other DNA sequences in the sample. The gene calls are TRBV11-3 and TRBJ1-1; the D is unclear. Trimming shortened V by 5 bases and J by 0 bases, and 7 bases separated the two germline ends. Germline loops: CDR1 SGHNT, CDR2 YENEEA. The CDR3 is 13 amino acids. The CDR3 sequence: CASSLYMNTEAFF. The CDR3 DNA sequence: TGTGCCAGCAGCCTCTATATGAACACTGAAGCTTTCTTT.

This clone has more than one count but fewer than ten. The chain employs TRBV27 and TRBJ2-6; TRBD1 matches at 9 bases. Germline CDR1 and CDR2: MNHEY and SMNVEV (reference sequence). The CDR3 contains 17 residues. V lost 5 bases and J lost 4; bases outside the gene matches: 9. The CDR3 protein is CASSHGTGLTGANVLTF. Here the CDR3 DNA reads TGTGCCAGCAGTCACGGGACAGGGCTGACCGGGGCCAACGTCCTGACTTTC. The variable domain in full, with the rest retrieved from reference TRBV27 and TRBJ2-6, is EAQVTQNPRYLITVTGKKLTVTCSQNMNHEYMSWYRQDPGLGLRQIYYSMNVEVTDKGDVPEGYKVSRKEKRNFPLILESPSPNQTSLYFCASSHGTGLTGANVLTFGAGSRLTVL.

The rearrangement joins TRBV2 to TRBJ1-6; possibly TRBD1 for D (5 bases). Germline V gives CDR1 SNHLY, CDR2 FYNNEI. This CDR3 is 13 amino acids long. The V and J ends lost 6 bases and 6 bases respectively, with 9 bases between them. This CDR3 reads CASRRQPNSPLHF. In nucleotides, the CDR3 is TGTGCCAGCAGAAGACAGCCTAATTCACCCCTCCACTTT. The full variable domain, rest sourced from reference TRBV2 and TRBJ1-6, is EPEVTQTPSHQVTQMGQEVILRCVPISNHLYFYWYRQILGQKVEFLVSFYNNEISEKSEIFDDQFSVERPDGSNFTLKIRSTKLEDSAMYFCASRRQPNSPLHFGNGTRLTVT.

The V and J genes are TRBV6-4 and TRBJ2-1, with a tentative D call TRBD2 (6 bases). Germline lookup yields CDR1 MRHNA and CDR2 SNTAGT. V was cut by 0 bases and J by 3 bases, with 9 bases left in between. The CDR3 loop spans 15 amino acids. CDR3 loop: CASSDSWRDYNEQFF. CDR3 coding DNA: TGTGCCAGCAGTGACTCATGGAGGGACTACAATGAGCAGTTCTTC.

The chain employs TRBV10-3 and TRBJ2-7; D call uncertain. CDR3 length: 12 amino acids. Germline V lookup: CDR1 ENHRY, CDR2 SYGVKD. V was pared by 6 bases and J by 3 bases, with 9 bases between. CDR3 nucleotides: TGTGCCATCAGGGGCGACGGCTACGAGCAGTACTTC. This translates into CAIRGDGYEQYF.

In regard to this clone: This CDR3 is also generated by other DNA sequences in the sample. The CDR3 DNA follows: TGTGCCAGCCGGCTAGCGGGAGGGCCCTACGAGCAGTACTTC. It translates to CASRLAGGPYEQYF. The chain recombines TRBV14 with TRBJ2-7; the match to TRBD2 covers 12 bases. Per the germline V gene, CDR1 is SGHDN and CDR2 is FVKESK. J lost 2 bases, V lost 8 bases, and 4 bases had no gene match. CDR3 size: 14 residues.

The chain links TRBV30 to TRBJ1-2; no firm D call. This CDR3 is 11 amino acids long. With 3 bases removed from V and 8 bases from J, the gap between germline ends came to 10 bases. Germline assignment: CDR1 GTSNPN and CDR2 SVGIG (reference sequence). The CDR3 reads CAWRVDGGYTF. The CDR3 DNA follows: TGTGCCTGGAGGGTCGATGGGGGCTACACCTTC.

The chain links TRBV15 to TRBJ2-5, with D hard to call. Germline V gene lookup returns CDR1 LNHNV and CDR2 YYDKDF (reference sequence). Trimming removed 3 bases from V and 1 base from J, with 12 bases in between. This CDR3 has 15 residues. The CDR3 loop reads CATSSGLVFQETQYF. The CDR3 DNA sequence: TGTGCCACCAGCAGTGGGCTGGTATTCCAAGAGACCCAGTACTTC. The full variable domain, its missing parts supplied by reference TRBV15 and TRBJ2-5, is DAMVIQNPRYQVTQFGKPVTLSCSQTLNHNVMYWYQQKSSQAPKLLFHYYDKDFNNEADTPDNFQSRRPNTSFCFLDIRSPGLGDTAMYLCATSSGLVFQETQYFGPGTRLLVL.

In DNA, the CDR3 is TGTGCCAGTAGTTTGGGAAACTCCTACGAGCAGTACTTC. Protein: CASSLGNSYEQYF. The chain recombines TRBV19 with TRBJ2-7; D remains ambiguous. The CDR3 runs to 13 residues. Trimming removed 5 bases from V and 0 bases from J, with 8 bases in between. CDR1 is LNHDA and CDR2 is SQIVND in the germline V gene (reference sequence).

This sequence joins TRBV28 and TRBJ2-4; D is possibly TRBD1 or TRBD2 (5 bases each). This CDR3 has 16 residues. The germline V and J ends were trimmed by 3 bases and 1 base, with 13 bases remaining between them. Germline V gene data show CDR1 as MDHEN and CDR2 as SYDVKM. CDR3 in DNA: TGTGCCAGCAGTTTTGTGGGGACCGGGGCCAAAAACATTCAGTACTTC. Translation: CASSFVGTGAKNIQYF.

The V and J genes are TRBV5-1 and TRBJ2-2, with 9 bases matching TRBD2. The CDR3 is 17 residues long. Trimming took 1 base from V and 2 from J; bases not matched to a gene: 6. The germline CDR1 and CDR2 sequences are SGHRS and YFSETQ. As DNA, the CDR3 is TGCGCCAGCAGCTTGTATCTAGCGGGGAGTAACACCGGGGAGCTGTTTTTT. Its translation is CASSLYLAGSNTGELFF.

The CDR3 bases are TGTGCCATCAGTGATAAGGCGGGAGTCATTACCGAGCAGTACTTC. Translation gives CAISDKAGVITEQYF. The chain uses TRBV10-3 and TRBJ2-7; TRBD2 agrees at 7 bases. CDR3 length: 15 amino acids. V trimming: 3 bases; J trimming: 6 bases; junction bases outside the gene matches: 11. Germline V CDR1 and CDR2: ENHRY, SYGVKD.

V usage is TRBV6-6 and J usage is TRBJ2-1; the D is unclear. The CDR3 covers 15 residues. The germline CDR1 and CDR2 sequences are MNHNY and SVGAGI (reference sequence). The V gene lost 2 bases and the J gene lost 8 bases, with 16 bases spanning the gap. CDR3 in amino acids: CASSYRSYLGDEQFF. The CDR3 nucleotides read TGTGCCAGCAGTTACCGGTCGTATTTAGGCGATGAGCAGTTCTTC.

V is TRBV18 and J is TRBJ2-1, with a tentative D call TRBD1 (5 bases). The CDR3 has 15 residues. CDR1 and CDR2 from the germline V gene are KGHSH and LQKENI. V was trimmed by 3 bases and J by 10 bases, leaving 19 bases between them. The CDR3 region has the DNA TGTGCCAGCTCACCGCCTGGAAGACAGTTTTTAGAGCAGTTCTTC. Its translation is CASSPPGRQFLEQFF.

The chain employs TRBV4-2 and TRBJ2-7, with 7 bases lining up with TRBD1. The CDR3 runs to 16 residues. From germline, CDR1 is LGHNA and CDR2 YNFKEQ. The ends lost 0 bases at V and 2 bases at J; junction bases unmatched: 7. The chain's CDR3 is CASSQDGAGTAYEQYF. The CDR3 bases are TGTGCCAGCAGCCAAGATGGGGCAGGGACAGCCTACGAGCAGTACTTC.

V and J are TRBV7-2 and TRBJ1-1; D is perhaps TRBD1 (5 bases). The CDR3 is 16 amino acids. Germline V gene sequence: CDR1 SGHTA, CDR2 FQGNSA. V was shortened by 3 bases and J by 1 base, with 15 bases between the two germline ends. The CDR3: CASSLPTGTANTEAFF. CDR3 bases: TGTGCCAGCAGCTTGCCAACTGGGACGGCGAACACTGAAGCTTTCTTT.

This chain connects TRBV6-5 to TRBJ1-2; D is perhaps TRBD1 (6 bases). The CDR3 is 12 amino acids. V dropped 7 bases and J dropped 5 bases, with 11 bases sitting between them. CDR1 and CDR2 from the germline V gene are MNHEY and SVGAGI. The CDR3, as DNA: TGTGCCAGCACCAATACAGGGTATGGCTACACCTTC. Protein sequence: CASTNTGYGYTF.

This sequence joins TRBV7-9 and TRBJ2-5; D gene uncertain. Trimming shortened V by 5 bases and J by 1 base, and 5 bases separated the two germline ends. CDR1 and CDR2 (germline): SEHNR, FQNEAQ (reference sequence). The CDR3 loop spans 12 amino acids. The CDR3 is CASSQLQETQYF. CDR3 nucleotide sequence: TGTGCCAGCAGCCAACTCCAAGAGACCCAGTACTTC.

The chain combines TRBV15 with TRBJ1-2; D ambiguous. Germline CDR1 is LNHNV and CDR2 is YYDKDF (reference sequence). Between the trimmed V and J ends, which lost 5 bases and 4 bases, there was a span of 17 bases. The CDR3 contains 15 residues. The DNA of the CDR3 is TGTGCCACCAGCCCCGGGGTGGAGGCTTCCTATGGCTACACCTTC. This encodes CATSPGVEASYGYTF. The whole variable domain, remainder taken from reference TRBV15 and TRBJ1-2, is DAMVIQNPRYQVTQFGKPVTLSCSQTLNHNVMYWYQQKSSQAPKLLFHYYDKDFNNEADTPDNFQSRRPNTSFCFLDIRSPGLGDTAMYLCATSPGVEASYGYTFGSGTRLTVV.

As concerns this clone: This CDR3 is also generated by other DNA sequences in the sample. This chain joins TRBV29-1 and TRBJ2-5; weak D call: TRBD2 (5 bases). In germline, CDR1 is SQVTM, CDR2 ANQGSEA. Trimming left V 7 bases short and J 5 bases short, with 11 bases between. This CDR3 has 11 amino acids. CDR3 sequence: CSAGLAETQYF. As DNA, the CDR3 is TGCAGCGCCGGACTGGCGGAGACCCAGTACTTC. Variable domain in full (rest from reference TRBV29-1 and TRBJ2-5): SAVISQKPSRDICQRGTSLTIQCQVDSQVTMMFWYRQQPGQSLTLIATANQGSEATYESGFVIDKFPISRPNLTFSTLTVSNMSPEDSSIYLCSAGLAETQYFGPGTRLLVL.

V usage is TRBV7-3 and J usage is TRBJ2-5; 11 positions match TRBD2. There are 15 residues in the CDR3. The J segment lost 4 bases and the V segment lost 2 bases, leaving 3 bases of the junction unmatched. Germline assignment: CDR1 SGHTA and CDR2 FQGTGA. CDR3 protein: CASSLVGTSGETQYF. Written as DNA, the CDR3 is TGTGCCAGCAGCTTAGTCGGGACTAGCGGAGAGACCCAGTACTTC.

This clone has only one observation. CDR3 in DNA: TGTGCCAGTAGTATCCCAGGGTACGAGCAGTACTTC. Translation: CASSIPGYEQYF. The V gene is TRBV19, the J gene TRBJ2-7; D is perhaps TRBD1 (5 bases). This CDR3 is 12 amino acids long. The V gene's germline CDR1 is LNHDA and CDR2 SQIVND (reference sequence). The V and J ends lost 3 bases and 4 bases respectively, with 7 bases between them.

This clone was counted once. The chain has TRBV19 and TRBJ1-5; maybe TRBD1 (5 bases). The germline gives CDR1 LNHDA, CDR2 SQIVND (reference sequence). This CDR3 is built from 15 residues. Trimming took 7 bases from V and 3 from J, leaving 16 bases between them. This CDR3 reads CASMSVGLDNQPQHF. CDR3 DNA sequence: TGTGCCAGTATGTCAGTGGGGCTCGACAATCAGCCCCAGCATTTT.

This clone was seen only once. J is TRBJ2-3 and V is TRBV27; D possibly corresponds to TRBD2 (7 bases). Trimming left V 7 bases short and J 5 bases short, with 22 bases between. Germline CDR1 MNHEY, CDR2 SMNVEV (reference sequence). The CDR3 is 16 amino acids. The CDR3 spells CASKFRERDTVDTQYF. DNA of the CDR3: TGTGCCAGCAAATTCCGGGAGCGGGACACTGTAGATACGCAGTATTTT.